This T cell receptor beta chain was documented in a study of T-cell memory formation after mild COVID-19. Study-wide context: There were largely donor-specific TCR clusters. Study-level findings and limits: Some responding clones appeared in pre-infection memory, suggesting cross-reactive memory joined. CD4+ contracting clones were mainly CM and EM; CD8+ ones, EMRA.

With 0 bases removed from V and 0 bases from J, the gap between germline ends came to 7 bases. This CDR3 region has 15 residues. Germline V gives CDR1 SGHDT, CDR2 YYEEEE. Libraries for TCRalpha and TCRbeta carried sample barcodes and unique molecular identifiers via 5'RACE. TCRdb recomputed calls from the 5' RACE reads with MiXCR, one row per CDR3 protein. Counted here are around 140,000 distinct CDR3 sequences, 6% to 6.5% occurring once; the ten biggest clones make up approximately 2.2%. On this clonotype: Its antigen remains unknown.

The source of this sequence is an adult woman who had mild COVID-19 (a few samples of this study predate the infection). Cell type and time point are not known. The chain links TRBV5-6 to TRBJ1-3; unclear D gene. Source material: PBMCs or a T cell subset sorted from them (not recorded which). CDR3 sequence: CASSLVVSSGNTIYF. CDR3 nucleotide sequence: TGTGCCAGCAGCTTGGTCGTCAGCTCTGGAAACACCATATATTTT.